The 20 T cell receptor beta chains presented below share a single source sample, sequenced in a study of vaccination effects on CD4 cells after COVID-19. The table came from immunoSEQ multiplex PCR; TCRdb's copy has only in-frame clones and leaves some out. The table records 25,000 to 30,000 clones, less than 75% of them present only once. The antigens of these receptors remain unknown. After expansion with viral peptide pools in the ViraFEST assay, antigen-specific CD4+ T cells were sequenced. Once cultured for more than nine days, the cells underwent separation to obtain CD4+ T cells. The vaccine given was either BNT162b2 or mRNA-1273, in two doses. The input for sequencing was CD4+ T cells from PBMCs cultured with HCoV-NL63 spike peptides, taken after COVID-19 vaccination. Source of these receptors: a human donor who received a COVID-19 vaccine.

The chain is built from TRBV29-1 and TRBJ2-2, with a tentative D call TRBD1 (5 bases). Trimming removed 7 bases from V and 4 bases from J, with 13 bases in between. Germline loops: CDR1 SQVTM, CDR2 ANQGSEA. This CDR3 contains 13 residues. The CDR3 loop is CSARTGSTGELFF. For the CDR3, the DNA is TGCAGCGCGAGAACAGGATCCACCGGGGAGCTGTTTTTT.

This chain joins TRBV18 and TRBJ1-2, with D tentatively TRBD1 (5 bases). The germline V gene encodes CDR1 KGHSH and CDR2 LQKENI. Between the trimmed V and J ends, which lost 8 bases and 2 bases, there was a span of 15 bases. CDR3 length equals 14 residues. The DNA of the CDR3 is TGTGCCAGCCAGGAGGTCGCAGGGAACTATGGCTACACCTTC. Its protein product is CASQEVAGNYGYTF.

This rearrangement joins TRBV9 to TRBJ2-5; D might be TRBD2 (6 bases). Trimming took 6 bases from V and 0 from J, leaving 33 bases between them. Germline assignment: CDR1 SGDLS and CDR2 YYNGEE. This CDR3 comprises 21 residues. This CDR3 reads CASTPGTRRFTDLWYQETQYF. DNA for the CDR3: TGTGCCAGCACCCCCGGGACTCGCCGATTCACGGACCTTTGGTACCAAGAGACCCAGTACTTC.

The chain recombines TRBV4-2 with TRBJ2-3, with 11 bases matching TRBD2. Germline values: CDR1 LGHNA, CDR2 YNFKEQ. V was pared by 1 base and J by 0 bases, with 12 bases of the junction left unmatched. The length of the CDR3 is 20 residues. DNA of the CDR3: TGTGCCAGCAGCCAAGCGGTCAATAGCGGGGGGGGCAGGAGCACAGATACGCAGTATTTT. Its protein product is CASSQAVNSGGGRSTDTQYF.

This chain joins TRBV7-9 and TRBJ1-2; a weak D match, TRBD1 (5 bases). Germline values: CDR1 SEHNR, CDR2 FQNEAQ (reference sequence). The length of the CDR3 is 15 residues. V gave up 1 base and J gave up 0 bases, with 9 bases separating them. The CDR3 protein is CASSLDSGSNYGYTF. The CDR3 DNA reads TGTGCCAGCAGCTTAGATTCAGGGTCTAACTATGGCTACACCTTC. The whole variable domain, filled in from reference TRBV7-9 and TRBJ1-2, reads DTGVSQNPRHKITKRGQNVTFRCDPISEHNRLYWYRQTLGQGPEFLTYFQNEAQLEKSRLLSDRFSAERPKGSFSTLEIQRTEQGDSAMYLCASSLDSGSNYGYTFGSGTRLTVV.

The chain joins TRBV11-2 to TRBJ2-5; D is perhaps TRBD1 (5 bases). The ends were cut back, 1 base at V and 6 bases at J, with 18 bases in the middle. The germline V gene encodes CDR1 SGHAT and CDR2 FQNNGV. The length of the CDR3 is 16 residues. The CDR3 nucleotides are TGTGCCAGCAGCTTAGTAGGGGTCCGGCCAGAGAAGACCCAGTACTTC. Its protein product is CASSLVGVRPEKTQYF.

The chain uses TRBV10-3 and TRBJ2-4; D is perhaps TRBD1 (6 bases). This CDR3 is 16 amino acids long. Per germline, CDR1 ENHRY and CDR2 SYGVKD. V lost 10 bases and J 3 bases, leaving 22 bases between the germline ends. The CDR3 spells CATTPAKLGGKNIQYF. CDR3 nucleotide sequence: TGTGCCACCACACCAGCGAAACTAGGGGGCAAAAACATTCAGTACTTC.

This clone has just a few counts. This sequence joins TRBV19 and TRBJ1-4; D is perhaps TRBD1 (6 bases). The germline CDR1 and CDR2 sequences are LNHDA and SQIVND (reference sequence). The CDR3 has 17 residues. Trimming left V 4 bases short and J 0 bases short, with 15 bases between. The CDR3: CASSKYRAPATNEKLFF. The CDR3 DNA reads TGTGCCAGTAGTAAATACAGGGCCCCTGCAACTAATGAAAAACTGTTTTTT.

V gene TRBV7-2 combines with J gene TRBJ2-2; 8 nucleotides agree with TRBD2. The CDR3 is 16 residues long. Trimming removed 2 bases from V and 5 bases from J; junction bases left unmatched: 7. The germline CDR1 and CDR2 sequences are SGHTA and FQGNSA. The CDR3 here is CASSLWSGGGTGELFF. The CDR3 bases are TGTGCCAGCAGCTTATGGAGCGGGGGAGGTACCGGGGAGCTGTTTTTT.

V gene TRBV7-2 combines with J gene TRBJ1-2; tentatively, D is TRBD1 (5 bases). V lost 2 bases and J lost 5, with 12 bases in between. The CDR3 loop spans 14 amino acids. CDR1 and CDR2 (germline): SGHTA, FQGNSA. The chain's CDR3 is CASSLSSRVYGYTF. DNA of the CDR3: TGTGCCAGCAGCTTATCCTCCAGGGTTTATGGCTACACCTTC.

This clone appeared a single time. The rearrangement uses TRBV19 and TRBJ1-1, with D possibly TRBD1 on 6 matching bases. Germline values: CDR1 LNHDA, CDR2 SQIVND (reference sequence). The CDR3 has 16 amino acids. The V end lost 1 base, the J end lost 1 base, and 13 bases lay between the germline ends. This chain's CDR3 is CASSIGYRAQNTEAFF. As DNA, the CDR3 is TGTGCCAGTAGTATAGGATACAGGGCCCAGAACACTGAAGCTTTCTTT.

J is TRBJ1-2 and V is TRBV29-1; a weak D match, TRBD1 (5 bases). Germline lookup yields CDR1 SQVTM and CDR2 ANQGSEA. Between the trimmed V and J ends, which lost 6 bases and 0 bases, there was a span of 8 bases. The CDR3 extends over 12 amino acids. The CDR3 loop is CSVGGTNYGYTF. The CDR3 DNA is TGCAGCGTGGGGGGGACTAACTATGGCTACACCTTC.

V gene TRBV5-1 combines with J gene TRBJ2-1; D is unresolved. The CDR3 has 13 amino acids. The V gene's germline CDR1 is SGHRS and CDR2 YFSETQ. V dropped 0 bases and J dropped 4 bases, with 5 bases sitting between them. The CDR3 protein is CASSLGTYNEQFF. The CDR3 coding sequence is TGCGCCAGCAGCTTGGGAACTTACAATGAGCAGTTCTTC.

This clone has a handful of counts. The rearrangement links TRBV5-1 to TRBJ1-5; D might be TRBD1 (6 bases). The CDR3 is 15 amino acids. V was trimmed by 2 bases and J by 0 bases, leaving 9 bases between them. Per germline, CDR1 SGHRS and CDR2 YFSETQ. Here the CDR3 DNA reads TGCGCCAGCAGCTTACAGGGCCATAGCAATCAGCCCCAGCATTTT. Its protein product is CASSLQGHSNQPQHF.

The chain couples TRBV5-6 to TRBJ1-2; tentatively, D is TRBD1 (6 bases). The CDR3 is 14 residues long. In germline, CDR1 is SGHDT, CDR2 YYEEEE. V gave up 2 bases and J gave up 1 base, with 9 bases separating them. The CDR3 loop is CASSLVQGNYGYTF. In DNA, the CDR3 is TGTGCCAGCAGCTTAGTACAGGGTAACTATGGCTACACCTTC.

V and J are TRBV9 and TRBJ2-2, with D possibly TRBD2 on 6 matching bases. This CDR3 region has 14 residues. Trimming left V 6 bases short and J 6 bases short, with 15 bases between. Germline assignment: CDR1 SGDLS and CDR2 YYNGEE. The CDR3: CASNGDLIPGELFF. DNA for the CDR3: TGTGCCAGCAACGGGGACTTAATTCCCGGGGAGCTGTTTTTT.

The V call is TRBV19, the J call TRBJ2-7; 7 nucleotides match TRBD2. The CDR3 runs to 15 residues. V trimming: 1 base; J trimming: 0 bases; junction bases outside the gene matches: 3. Germline lookup yields CDR1 LNHDA and CDR2 SQIVND (reference sequence). The CDR3 region has the DNA TGTGCCAGTAGTATAGCGGGAGGAAGCTCCTACGAGCAGTACTTC. Protein product: CASSIAGGSSYEQYF.

The J gene is TRBJ1-1, the V gene TRBV5-1, with a tentative D call TRBD1 (6 bases). The CDR3 spans 14 residues. Trimming removed 2 bases from V and 7 bases from J, with 15 bases in between. The germline V gene encodes CDR1 SGHRS and CDR2 YFSETQ. The CDR3 sequence is CASSLRGIGNEAFF. The CDR3 nucleotides are TGCGCCAGCAGCTTAAGGGGGATTGGGAATGAAGCTTTCTTT.

V gene TRBV12-5 combines with J gene TRBJ2-7; D is possibly TRBD2 (6 bases). V was shortened by 7 bases and J by 3 bases, with 16 bases between the two germline ends. CDR1 is LGHNT, CDR2 FRNRAP, per germline. The CDR3 runs 14 residues. The CDR3, as DNA: TGTGCTAGTGCCTTTGGAGGGATTCTCTACGAGCAGTACTTC. Residues: CASAFGGILYEQYF.

V and J are TRBV15 and TRBJ2-5; 8 bases map to TRBD1. The CDR3 spans 14 residues. Germline CDR1 LNHNV, CDR2 YYDKDF (reference sequence). The trim removed 5 bases at V and 4 bases at J, leaving 6 bases unmatched. Here the CDR3 DNA reads TGTGCCACCAGCGATATGGGACAGGCAGAGACCCAGTACTTC. Its protein is CATSDMGQAETQYF.